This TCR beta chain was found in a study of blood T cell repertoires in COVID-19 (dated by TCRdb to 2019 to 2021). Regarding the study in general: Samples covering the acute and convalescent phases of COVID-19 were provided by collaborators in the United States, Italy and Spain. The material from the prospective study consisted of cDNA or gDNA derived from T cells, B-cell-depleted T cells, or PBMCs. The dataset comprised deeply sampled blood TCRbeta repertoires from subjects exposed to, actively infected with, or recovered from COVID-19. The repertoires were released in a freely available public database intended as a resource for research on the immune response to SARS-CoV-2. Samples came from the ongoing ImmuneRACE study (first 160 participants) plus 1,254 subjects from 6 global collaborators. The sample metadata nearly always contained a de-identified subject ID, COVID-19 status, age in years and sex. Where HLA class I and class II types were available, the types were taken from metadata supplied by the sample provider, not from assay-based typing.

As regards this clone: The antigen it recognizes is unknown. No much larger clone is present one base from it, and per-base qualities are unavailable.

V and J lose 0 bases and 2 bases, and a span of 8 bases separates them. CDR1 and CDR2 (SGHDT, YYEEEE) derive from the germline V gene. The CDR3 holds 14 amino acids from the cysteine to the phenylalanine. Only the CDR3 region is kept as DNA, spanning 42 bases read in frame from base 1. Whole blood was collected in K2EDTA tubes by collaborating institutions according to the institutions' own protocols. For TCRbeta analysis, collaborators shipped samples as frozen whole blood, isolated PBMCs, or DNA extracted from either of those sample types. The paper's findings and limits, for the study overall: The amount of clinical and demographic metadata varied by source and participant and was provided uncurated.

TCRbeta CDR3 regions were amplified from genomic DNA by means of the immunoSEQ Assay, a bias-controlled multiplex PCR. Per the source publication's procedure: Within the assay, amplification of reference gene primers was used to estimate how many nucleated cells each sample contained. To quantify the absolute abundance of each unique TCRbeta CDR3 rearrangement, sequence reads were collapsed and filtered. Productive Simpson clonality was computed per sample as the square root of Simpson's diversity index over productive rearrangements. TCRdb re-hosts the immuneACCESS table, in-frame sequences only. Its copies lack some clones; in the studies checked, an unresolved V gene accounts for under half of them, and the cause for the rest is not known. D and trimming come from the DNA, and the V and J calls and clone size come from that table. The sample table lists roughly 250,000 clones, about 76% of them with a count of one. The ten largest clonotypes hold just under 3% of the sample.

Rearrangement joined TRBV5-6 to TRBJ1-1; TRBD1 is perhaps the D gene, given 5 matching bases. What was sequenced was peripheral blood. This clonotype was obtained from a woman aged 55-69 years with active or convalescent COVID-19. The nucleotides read TGTGCCAGCAGCTTGGTTAGGGGAAACACTGAAGCTTTCTTT. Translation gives CASSLVRGNTEAFF. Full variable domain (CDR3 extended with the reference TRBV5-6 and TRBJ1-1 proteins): DAGVTQSPTHLIKTRGQQVTLRCSPKSGHDTVSWYQQALGQGPQFIFQYYEEEERQRGNFPDRFSGHQFPNYSSELNVNALLLGDSALYLCASSLVRGNTEAFFGQGTRLTVV.